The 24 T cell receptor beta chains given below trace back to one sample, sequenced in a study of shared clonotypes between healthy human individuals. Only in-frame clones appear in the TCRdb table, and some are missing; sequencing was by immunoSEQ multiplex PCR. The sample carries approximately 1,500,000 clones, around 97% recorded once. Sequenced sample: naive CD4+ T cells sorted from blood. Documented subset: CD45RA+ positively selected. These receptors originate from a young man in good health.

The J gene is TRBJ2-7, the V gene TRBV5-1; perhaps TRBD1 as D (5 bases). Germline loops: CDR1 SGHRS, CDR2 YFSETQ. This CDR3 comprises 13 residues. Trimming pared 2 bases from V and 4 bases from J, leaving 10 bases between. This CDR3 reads CASSLLQEYEQYF. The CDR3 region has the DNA TGCGCCAGCAGCTTACTACAGGAATACGAGCAGTACTTC.

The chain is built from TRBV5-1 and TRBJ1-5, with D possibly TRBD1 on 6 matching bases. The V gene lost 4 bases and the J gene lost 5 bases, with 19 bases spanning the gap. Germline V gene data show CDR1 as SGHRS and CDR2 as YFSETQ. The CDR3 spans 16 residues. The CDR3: CASSPESTQGDQPQHF. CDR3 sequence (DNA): TGCGCCAGCAGCCCGGAAAGCACACAGGGAGATCAGCCCCAGCATTTT.

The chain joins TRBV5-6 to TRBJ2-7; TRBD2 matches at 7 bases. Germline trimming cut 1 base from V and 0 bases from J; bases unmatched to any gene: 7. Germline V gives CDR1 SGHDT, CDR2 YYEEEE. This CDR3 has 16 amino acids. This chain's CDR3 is CASSLPGRGSSYEQYF. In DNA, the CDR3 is TGTGCCAGCAGCTTGCCAGGGCGGGGGAGCTCCTACGAGCAGTACTTC.

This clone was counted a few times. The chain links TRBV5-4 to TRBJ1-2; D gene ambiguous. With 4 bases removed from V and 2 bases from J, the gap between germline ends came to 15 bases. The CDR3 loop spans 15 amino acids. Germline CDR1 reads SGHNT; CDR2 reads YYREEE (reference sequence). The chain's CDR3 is CASSRPPGTNYGYTF. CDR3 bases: TGTGCCAGCAGCCGACCGCCCGGCACAAACTATGGCTACACCTTC.

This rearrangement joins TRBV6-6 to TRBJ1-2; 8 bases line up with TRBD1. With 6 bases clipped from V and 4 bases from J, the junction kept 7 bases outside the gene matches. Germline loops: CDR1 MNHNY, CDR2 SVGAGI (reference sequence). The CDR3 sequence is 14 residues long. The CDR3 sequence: CASSDDRGRYGYTF. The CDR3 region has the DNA TGTGCCAGCAGCGACGACAGGGGACGCTATGGCTACACCTTC.

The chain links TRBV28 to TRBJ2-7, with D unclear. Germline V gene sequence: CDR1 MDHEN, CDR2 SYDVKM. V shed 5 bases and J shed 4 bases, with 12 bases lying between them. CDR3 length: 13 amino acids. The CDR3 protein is CASSPRFHYEQYF. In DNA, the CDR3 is TGTGCCAGCAGTCCCCGGTTCCATTACGAGCAGTACTTC. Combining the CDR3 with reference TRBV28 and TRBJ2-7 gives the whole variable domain DVKVTQSSRYLVKRTGEKVFLECVQDMDHENMFWYRQDPGLGLRLIYFSYDVKMKEKGDIPEGYSVSREKKERFSLILESASTNQTSMYLCASSPRFHYEQYFGPGTRLTVT.

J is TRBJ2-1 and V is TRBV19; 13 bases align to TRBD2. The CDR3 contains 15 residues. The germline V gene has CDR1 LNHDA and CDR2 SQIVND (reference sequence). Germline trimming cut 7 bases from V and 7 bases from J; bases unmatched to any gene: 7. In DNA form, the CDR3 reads TGTGCCAGTACCGCCGGGACTAGCGGGGTGAATGAGCAGTTCTTC. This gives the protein CASTAGTSGVNEQFF.

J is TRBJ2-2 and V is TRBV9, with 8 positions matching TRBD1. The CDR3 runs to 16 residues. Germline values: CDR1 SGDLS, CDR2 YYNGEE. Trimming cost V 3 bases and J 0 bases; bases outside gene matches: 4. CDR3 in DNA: TGTGCCAGCAGCGGCCGGGACAGGCCGAACACCGGGGAGCTGTTTTTT. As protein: CASSGRDRPNTGELFF.

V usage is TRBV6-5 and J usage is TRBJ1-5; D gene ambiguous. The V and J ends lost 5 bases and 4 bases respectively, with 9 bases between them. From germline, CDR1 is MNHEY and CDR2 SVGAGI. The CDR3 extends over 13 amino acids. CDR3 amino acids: CASSRGINQPQHF. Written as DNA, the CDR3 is TGTGCCAGCAGTCGAGGGATTAATCAGCCCCAGCATTTT.

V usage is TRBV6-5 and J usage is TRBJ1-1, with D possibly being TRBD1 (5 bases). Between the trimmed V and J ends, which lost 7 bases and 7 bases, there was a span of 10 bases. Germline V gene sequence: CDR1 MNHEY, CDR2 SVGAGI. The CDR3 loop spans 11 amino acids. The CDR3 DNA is TGTGCCAGCACCCATGGGGGTGAAGCTTTCTTT. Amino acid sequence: CASTHGGEAFF.

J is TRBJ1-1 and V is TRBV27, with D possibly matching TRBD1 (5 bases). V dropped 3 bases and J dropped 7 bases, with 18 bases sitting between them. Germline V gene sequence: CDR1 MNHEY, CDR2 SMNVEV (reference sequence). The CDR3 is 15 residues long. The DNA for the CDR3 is TGTGCCAGCAGTTTCGCCCGGGGGGGTTTGGGTGAAGCTTTCTTT. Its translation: CASSFARGGLGEAFF.

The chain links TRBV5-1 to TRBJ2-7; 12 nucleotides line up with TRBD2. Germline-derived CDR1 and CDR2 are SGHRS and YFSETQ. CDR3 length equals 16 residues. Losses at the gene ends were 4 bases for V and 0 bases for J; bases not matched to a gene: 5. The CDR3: CASSPLLAGGSYEQYF. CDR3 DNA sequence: TGCGCCAGCAGCCCCCTACTAGCGGGAGGCTCCTACGAGCAGTACTTC.

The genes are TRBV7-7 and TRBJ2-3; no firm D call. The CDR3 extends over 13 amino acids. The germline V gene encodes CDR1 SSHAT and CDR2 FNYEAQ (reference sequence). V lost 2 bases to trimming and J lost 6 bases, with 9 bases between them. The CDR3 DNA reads TGTGCCAGCAGCTTATCCCCGGCGGATACGCAGTATTTT. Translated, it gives CASSLSPADTQYF.

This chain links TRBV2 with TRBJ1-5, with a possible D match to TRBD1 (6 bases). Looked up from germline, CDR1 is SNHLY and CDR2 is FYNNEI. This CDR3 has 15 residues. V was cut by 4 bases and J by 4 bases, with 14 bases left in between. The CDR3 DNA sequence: TGTGCCAGCAGTGGGACAGCGATTAAGAATCAGCCCCAGCATTTT. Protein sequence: CASSGTAIKNQPQHF.

The CDR3 sequence: CASSEWLAALGYNEQFF. The CDR3 DNA is TGTGCCAGCAGTGAATGGCTAGCGGCCCTTGGGTACAATGAGCAGTTCTTC. J is TRBJ2-1 and V is TRBV6-1; 7 nucleotides line up with TRBD2. CDR3 size: 17 residues. V gave up 2 bases and J gave up 4 bases; unmatched junction bases: 11. Germline V gene lookup returns CDR1 MNHNS and CDR2 SASEGT.

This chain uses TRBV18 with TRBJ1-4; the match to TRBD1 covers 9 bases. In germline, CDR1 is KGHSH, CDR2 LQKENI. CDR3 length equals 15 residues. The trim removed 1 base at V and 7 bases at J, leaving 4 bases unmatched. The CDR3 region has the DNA TGTGCCAGCTCACCACAACAGGGGGCGTCTGAAAAACTGTTTTTT. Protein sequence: CASSPQQGASEKLFF. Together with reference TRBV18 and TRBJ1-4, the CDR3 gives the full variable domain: NAGVMQNPRHLVRRRGQEARLRCSPMKGHSHVYWYRQLPEEGLKFMVYLQKENIIDESGMPKERFSAEFPKEGPSILRIQQVVRGDSAAYFCASSPQQGASEKLFFGSGTQLSVL.

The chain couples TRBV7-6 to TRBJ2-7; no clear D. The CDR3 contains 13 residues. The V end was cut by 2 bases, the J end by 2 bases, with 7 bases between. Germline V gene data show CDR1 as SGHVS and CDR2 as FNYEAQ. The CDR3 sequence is CASSLPPAYEQYF. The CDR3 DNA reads TGTGCCAGCAGCTTACCCCCAGCCTACGAGCAGTACTTC.

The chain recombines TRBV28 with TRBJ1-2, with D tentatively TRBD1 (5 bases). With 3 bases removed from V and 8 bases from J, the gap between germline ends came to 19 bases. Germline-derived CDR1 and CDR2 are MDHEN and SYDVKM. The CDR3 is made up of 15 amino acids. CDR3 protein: CASSFSPSTVSGYTF. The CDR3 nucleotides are TGTGCCAGCAGTTTTTCCCCCTCGACAGTTAGCGGCTACACCTTC.

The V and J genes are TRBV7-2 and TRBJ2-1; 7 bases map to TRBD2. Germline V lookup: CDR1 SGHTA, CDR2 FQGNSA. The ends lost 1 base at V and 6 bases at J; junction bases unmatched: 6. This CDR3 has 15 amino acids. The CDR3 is CASSLVWGGPNEQFF. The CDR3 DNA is TGTGCCAGCAGCTTAGTTTGGGGAGGGCCCAATGAGCAGTTCTTC.

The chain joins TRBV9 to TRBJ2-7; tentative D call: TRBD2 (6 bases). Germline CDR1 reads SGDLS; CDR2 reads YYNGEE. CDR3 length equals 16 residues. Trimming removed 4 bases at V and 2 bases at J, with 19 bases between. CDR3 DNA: TGTGCCAGCAGCCAAGCCTCGGCGCGGGGTCCCTACGAGCAGTACTTC. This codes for CASSQASARGPYEQYF.

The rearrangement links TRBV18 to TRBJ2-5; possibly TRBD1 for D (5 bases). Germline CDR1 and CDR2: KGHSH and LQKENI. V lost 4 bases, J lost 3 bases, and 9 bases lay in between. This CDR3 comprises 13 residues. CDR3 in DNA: TGTGCCAGCTCACTCGGACATGAAGAGACCCAGTACTTC. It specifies CASSLGHEETQYF.

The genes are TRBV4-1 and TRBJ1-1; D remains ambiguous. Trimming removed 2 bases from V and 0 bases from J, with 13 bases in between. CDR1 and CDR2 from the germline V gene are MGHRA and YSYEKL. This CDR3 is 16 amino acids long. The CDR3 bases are TGCGCCAGCAGCCAACCCTCTGGGGTCATGAACACTGAAGCTTTCTTT. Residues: CASSQPSGVMNTEAFF.

This chain's CDR3 is CASIQGTYLYEQYF. DNA of the CDR3: TGTGCCAGCATCCAAGGGACATATCTCTACGAGCAGTACTTC. The rearrangement uses TRBV6-1 and TRBJ2-7; D is possibly TRBD1 (6 bases). V lost 7 bases and J lost 3, with 16 bases in between. CDR1 is MNHNS and CDR2 is SASEGT in the germline V gene. The CDR3 runs to 14 residues.

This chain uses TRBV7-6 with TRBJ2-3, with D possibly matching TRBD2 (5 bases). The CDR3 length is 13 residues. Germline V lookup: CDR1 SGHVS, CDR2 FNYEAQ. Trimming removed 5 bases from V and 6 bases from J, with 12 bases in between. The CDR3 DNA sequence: TGTGCCAGCAGCCGGAATACGGGGGATACGCAGTATTTT. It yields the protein CASSRNTGDTQYF.